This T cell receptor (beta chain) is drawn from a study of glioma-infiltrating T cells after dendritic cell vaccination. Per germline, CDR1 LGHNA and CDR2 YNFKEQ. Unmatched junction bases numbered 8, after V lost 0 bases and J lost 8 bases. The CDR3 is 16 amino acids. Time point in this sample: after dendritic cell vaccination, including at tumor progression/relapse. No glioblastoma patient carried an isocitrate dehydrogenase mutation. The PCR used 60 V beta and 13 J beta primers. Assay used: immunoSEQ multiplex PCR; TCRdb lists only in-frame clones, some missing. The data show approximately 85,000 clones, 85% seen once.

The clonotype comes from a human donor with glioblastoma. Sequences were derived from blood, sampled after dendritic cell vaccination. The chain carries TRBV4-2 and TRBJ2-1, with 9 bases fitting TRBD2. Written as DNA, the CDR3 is TGTGCCAGCAGCCAAGAGGTCGCGGGAGGGCTGTATGAGCAGTTCTTC. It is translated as CASSQEVAGGLYEQFF.